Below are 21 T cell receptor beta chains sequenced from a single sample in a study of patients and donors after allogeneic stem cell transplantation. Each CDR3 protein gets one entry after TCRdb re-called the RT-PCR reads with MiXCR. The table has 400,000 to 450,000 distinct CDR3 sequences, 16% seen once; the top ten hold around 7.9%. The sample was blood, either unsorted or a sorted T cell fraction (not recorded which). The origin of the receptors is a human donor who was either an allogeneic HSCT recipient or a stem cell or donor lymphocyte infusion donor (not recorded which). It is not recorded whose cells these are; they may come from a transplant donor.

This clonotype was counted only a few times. CDR3 nucleotides: TGTGCCAGCAGGGTTGGGAACACCGGGGAGCTGTTTTTT. Translation gives CASRVGNTGELFF. The V and J genes are TRBV6-1 and TRBJ2-2; D gene unclear. The germline CDR1 and CDR2 sequences are MNHNS and SASEGT. This CDR3 comprises 13 residues. V was cut by 6 bases and J by 1 base, with 6 bases left in between.

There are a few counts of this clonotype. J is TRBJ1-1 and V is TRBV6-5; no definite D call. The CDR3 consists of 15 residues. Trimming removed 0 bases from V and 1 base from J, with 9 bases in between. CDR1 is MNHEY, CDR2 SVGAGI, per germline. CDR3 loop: CASSYSLDANTEAFF. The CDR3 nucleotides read TGTGCCAGCAGTTACTCGCTAGATGCGAACACTGAAGCTTTCTTT.

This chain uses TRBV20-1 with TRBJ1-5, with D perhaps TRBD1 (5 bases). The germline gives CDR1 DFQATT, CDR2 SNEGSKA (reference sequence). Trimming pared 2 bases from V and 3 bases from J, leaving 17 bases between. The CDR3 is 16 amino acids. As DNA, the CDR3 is TGCAGTGCTAGACTCCCCTTGGGGGGACCCAATCAGCCCCAGCATTTT. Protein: CSARLPLGGPNQPQHF.

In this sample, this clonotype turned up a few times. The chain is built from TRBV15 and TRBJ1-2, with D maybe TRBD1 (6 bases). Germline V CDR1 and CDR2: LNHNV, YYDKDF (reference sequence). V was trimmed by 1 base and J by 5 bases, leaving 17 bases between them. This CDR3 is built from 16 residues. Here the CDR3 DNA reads TGTGCCACCAGCAGAGGGGGGGCCCAGGCTCTTTATGGCTACACCTTC. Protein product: CATSRGGAQALYGYTF.

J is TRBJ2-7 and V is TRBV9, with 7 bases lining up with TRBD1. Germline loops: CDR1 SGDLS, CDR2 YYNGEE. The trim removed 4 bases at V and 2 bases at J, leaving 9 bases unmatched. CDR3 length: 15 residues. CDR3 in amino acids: CASSLWDSPAYEQYF. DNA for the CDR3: TGTGCCAGCAGCCTCTGGGACAGCCCTGCCTACGAGCAGTACTTC.

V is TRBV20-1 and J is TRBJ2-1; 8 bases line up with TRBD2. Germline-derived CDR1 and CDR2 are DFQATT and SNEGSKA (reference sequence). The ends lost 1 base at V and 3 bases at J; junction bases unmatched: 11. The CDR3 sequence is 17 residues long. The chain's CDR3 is CSARGNPAGALYNEQFF. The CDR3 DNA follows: TGCAGTGCTAGAGGGAATCCAGCGGGAGCCCTCTACAATGAGCAGTTCTTC.

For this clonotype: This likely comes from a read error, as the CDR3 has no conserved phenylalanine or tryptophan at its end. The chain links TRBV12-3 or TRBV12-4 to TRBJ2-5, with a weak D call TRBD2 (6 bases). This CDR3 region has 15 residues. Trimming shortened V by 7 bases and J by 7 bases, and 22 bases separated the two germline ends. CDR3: CASTTSGAGLRTQYY. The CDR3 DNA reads TGTGCCAGCACTACTTCGGGCGCGGGGCTCAGGACCCAGTACTAC.

The DNA for the CDR3 is TGCAGTGCTAGAGATCCGTTTACAGTCTTAGCCAAAAACATTCAGTACTTC. It encodes CSARDPFTVLAKNIQYF. The chain recombines TRBV20-1 with TRBJ2-4; D remains unclear. Germline V gene sequence: CDR1 DFQATT, CDR2 SNEGSKA (reference sequence). The germline V and J ends were trimmed by 0 bases and 0 bases, with 15 bases remaining between them. The CDR3 runs to 17 residues.

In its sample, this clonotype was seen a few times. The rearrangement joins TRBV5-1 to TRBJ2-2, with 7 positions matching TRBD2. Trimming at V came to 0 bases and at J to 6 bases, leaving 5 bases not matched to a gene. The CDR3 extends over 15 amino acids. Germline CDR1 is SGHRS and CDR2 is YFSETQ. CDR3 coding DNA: TGCGCCAGCAGCTTGGAGGCGGGAGCGGCCGGGGAGCTGTTTTTT. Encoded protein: CASSLEAGAAGELFF.

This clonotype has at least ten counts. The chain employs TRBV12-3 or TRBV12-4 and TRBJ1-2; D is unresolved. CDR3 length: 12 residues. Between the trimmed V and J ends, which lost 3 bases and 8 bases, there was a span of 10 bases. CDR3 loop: CASSLGTWGYTF. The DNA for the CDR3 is TGTGCCAGCAGTTTGGGAACATGGGGCTACACCTTC.

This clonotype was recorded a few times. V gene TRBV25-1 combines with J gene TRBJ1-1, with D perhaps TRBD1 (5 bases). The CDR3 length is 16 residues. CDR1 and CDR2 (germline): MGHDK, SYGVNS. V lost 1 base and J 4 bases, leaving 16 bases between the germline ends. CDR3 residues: CASSESHWGATTEAFF. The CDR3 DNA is TGTGCCAGCAGTGAATCTCATTGGGGCGCGACCACTGAAGCTTTCTTT.

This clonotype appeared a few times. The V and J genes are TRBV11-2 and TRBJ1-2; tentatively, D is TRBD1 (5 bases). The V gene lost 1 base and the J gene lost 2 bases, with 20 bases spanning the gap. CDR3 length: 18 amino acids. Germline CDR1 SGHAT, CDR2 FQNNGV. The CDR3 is CASSLVSVGTGKNYGYTF. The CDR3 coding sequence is TGTGCCAGCAGCTTAGTTAGTGTAGGTACAGGCAAAAACTATGGCTACACCTTC.

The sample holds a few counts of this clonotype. The CDR3 DNA reads as TGTGCCAGCAGCCGGGGTGGGGCAATCGAGCAGTACTTC. Protein sequence: CASSRGGAIEQYF. The chain uses TRBV7-9 and TRBJ2-7, with D perhaps TRBD1 or TRBD2 (5 bases each). The CDR3 has 13 residues. Germline values: CDR1 SEHNR, CDR2 FQNEAQ (reference sequence). Trimming took 5 bases from V and 6 from J, leaving 14 bases between them.

CDR3: CASRGGLYTEAFF. As DNA, the CDR3 is TGTGCCAGCAGGGGGGGGCTGTACACTGAAGCTTTCTTT. This sequence joins TRBV6-1 and TRBJ1-1; weak D call: TRBD1 (6 bases). Germline CDR1 reads MNHNS; CDR2 reads SASEGT. The CDR3 sequence is 13 residues long. Trimming cost V 6 bases and J 3 bases, with 11 bases left between them.

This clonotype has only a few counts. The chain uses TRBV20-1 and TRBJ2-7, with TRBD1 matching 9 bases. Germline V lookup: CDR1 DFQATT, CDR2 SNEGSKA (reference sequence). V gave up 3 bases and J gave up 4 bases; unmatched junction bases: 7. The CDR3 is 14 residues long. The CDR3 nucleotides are TGCAGTGCTAGGGCCGGGACAGGGAGGTACGAGCAGTACTTC. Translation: CSARAGTGRYEQYF.

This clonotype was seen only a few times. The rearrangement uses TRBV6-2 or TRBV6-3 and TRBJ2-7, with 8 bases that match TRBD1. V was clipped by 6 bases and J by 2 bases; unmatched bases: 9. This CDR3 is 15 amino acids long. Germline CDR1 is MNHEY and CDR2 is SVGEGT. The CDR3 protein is CASSPRGQATYEQYF. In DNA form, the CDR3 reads TGTGCCAGCAGCCCTCGGGGACAGGCCACCTACGAGCAGTACTTC.

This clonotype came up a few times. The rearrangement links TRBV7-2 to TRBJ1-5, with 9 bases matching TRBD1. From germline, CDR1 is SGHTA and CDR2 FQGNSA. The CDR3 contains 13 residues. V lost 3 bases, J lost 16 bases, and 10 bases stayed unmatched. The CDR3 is CASSFMWDRDRHF. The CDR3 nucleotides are TGTGCCAGCAGCTTCATGTGGGACAGGGATAGACATTTT.

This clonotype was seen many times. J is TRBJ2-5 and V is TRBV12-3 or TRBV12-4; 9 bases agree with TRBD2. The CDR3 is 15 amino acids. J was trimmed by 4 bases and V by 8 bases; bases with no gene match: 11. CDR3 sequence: CASAGRTSATETQYF. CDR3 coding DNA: TGTGCCAGCGCCGGAAGGACTAGCGCAACAGAGACCCAGTACTTC.

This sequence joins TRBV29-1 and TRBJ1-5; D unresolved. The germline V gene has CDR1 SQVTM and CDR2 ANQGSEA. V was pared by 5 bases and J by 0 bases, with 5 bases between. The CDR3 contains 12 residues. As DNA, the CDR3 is TGCAGCGTTTCCTATAGCAATCAGCCCCAGCATTTT. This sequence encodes CSVSYSNQPQHF.

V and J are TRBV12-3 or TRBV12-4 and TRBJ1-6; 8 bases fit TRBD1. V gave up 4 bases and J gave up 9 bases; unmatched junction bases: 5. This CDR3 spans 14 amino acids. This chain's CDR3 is CASSSRTGSSPLHF. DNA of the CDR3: TGTGCCAGCAGTTCTAGGACAGGGAGTTCACCCCTCCACTTT.

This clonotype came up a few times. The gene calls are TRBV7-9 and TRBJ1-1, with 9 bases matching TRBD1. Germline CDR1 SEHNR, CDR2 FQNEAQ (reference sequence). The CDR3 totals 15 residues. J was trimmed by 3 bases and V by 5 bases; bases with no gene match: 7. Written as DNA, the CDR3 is TGTGCCAGCAGCGCAAAACAGGGGGCCTACACTGAAGCTTTCTTT. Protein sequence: CASSAKQGAYTEAFF.